Listed below are T cell receptor beta chains from one sample, sequenced in a study of control samples from healthy donors and cancer patients. Sequencing used immunoSEQ multiplex PCR; TCRdb keeps in-frame clones, though not all of them. The sample holds about 160,000 clones, under 96% seen once. Sequenced: blood. These TCRs come from a woman under 40 in good health. The CDR3 runs from the conserved cysteine through the conserved F or W. A D gene is named only where the DNA matches it firmly. Not all rows give a size; the values are once, few, many and, for expanded clones, a class.

TRBV25-1,.,TRBJ2-2,17,.,CASRSPRGDSHVGELFF,TGTGCCAGCAGAAGCCCTAGGGGGGACTCCCATGTCGGGGAGCTGTTTTTT
TRBV7-7,.,TRBJ2-6,14,.,CASSRSPGANVLTF,TGTGCTAGCAGCCGGAGCCCTGGGGCCAACGTCCTGACTTTC
TRBV14,.,TRBJ1-2,13,.,CASSPNRNYGYTF,TGTGCCAGCAGCCCCAACAGAAACTATGGCTACACCTTC
TRBV7-9,TRBD1,TRBJ1-2,14,.,CASSLPQGAGGYTF,TGTGCCAGCAGCTTGCCGCAGGGGGCGGGTGGCTACACCTTC
TRBV6-5,TRBD1,TRBJ2-1,14,.,CASSTMTGDNEQFF,TGTGCCAGCAGTACTATGACAGGGGACAATGAGCAGTTCTTC
TRBV19,.,TRBJ1-1,16,.,CASSTAAGNMNTEAFF,TGTGCCAGTAGTACCGCCGCGGGAAATATGAACACTGAAGCTTTCTTT
TRBV28,.,TRBJ1-4,14,.,CASRRRLANEKLFF,TGTGCCTCCCGCCGAAGGTTGGCTAATGAAAAACTGTTTTTT
TRBV19,.,TRBJ2-7,14,.,CASSIGLGSYEQYF,TGTGCCAGTAGTATAGGTCTGGGTAGCTACGAGCAGTACTTC
TRBV12-3/TRBV12-4,.,TRBJ2-3,13,.,CASSLRGTDTQYF,TGTGCCAGCAGTTTAAGGGGCACAGATACGCAGTATTTT
TRBV24-1,.,TRBJ2-3,17,.,CATSGLSDSIGPDTQYF,TGTGCCACCAGTGGGTTATCCGACAGCATAGGGCCAGATACGCAGTATTTT
TRBV28,.,TRBJ2-7,12,.,CASTSFSYEQYF,TGTGCCAGCACTAGTTTTTCCTACGAGCAGTACTTC
TRBV30,.,TRBJ1-1,14,.,CAWSVWGKGTEAFF,TGTGCCTGGAGTGTATGGGGGAAGGGCACTGAAGCTTTCTTT
TRBV30,.,TRBJ2-7,17,once,CAWSGHSLPGEGCEQYF,TGTGCCTGGAGCGGCCACTCCCTACCGGGAGAAGGGTGCGAGCAGTACTTC
TRBV13,TRBD1,TRBJ1-4,14,.,CASSPGGVGEKLFF,TGTGCCAGCAGCCCAGGGGGAGTCGGTGAAAAACTGTTTTTT
TRBV6-5,TRBD1,TRBJ2-4,15,.,CASKLQGGAKNIQYF,TGTGCCAGCAAGTTACAGGGGGGAGCCAAAAACATTCAGTACTTC
TRBV5-4,.,TRBJ2-7,13,.,CASSSRLWGEQYF,TGTGCCAGCAGCTCCCGCCTCTGGGGCGAGCAGTACTTC
TRBV28,TRBD1,TRBJ2-2,17,.,CASSLLAQGAGTGELFF,TGTGCCAGCAGCCTTTTGGCACAGGGGGCGGGCACCGGGGAGCTGTTTTTT
TRBV9,.,TRBJ2-7,13,.,CASSVLPGFEQYF,TGTGCCAGCAGCGTACTCCCGGGATTCGAGCAGTACTTC
TRBV27,.,TRBJ1-6,17,.,CASSSSTGTGLNSPLHF,.
TRBV30,.,TRBJ1-2,12,.,CAWRTGIRGYTF,TGTGCCTGGAGGACTGGGATTCGTGGCTACACCTTC
TRBV7-3,.,TRBJ1-2,10,.,CASLSHGYTF,TGTGCCAGTTTGAGTCATGGCTACACCTTC
TRBV20-1,.,TRBJ2-3,11,.,CSARITDTQYF,TGCAGTGCTAGGATTACAGATACGCAGTATTTT
TRBV28,TRBD1,TRBJ1-1,12,.,CASSSRTGEAFF,TGTGCCAGCAGTTCCAGGACAGGTGAAGCTTTCTTT
TRBV6-5,.,TRBJ2-7,15,.,CASSYKVGANSEQYF,TGTGCCAGCAGTTATAAGGTGGGAGCGAACAGCGAGCAGTACTTC
TRBV10-1,.,TRBJ2-3,13,.,CASSAAAPDTQYF,TGCGCCAGCAGTGCAGCGGCCCCGGATACGCAGTATTTT
TRBV9,TRBD1,TRBJ2-7,13,.,CASSAPRDRAQYF,TGTGCCAGCAGCGCACCCCGGGACAGGGCGCAGTACTTC
TRBV28,.,TRBJ2-7,12,.,CASSLPGWQQYF,TGTGCCAGCAGTTTGCCAGGGTGGCAGCAGTACTTC
TRBV19,.,TRBJ2-7,13,.,CASARTPSYEQYF,TGTGCCAGTGCAAGGACTCCTTCCTACGAGCAGTACTTC
TRBV5-1,.,TRBJ1-1,14,.,CASSFTAGYTEAFF,TGCGCCAGCAGCTTTACCGCGGGCTACACTGAAGCTTTCTTT
TRBV4-1,.,TRBJ1-2,14,.,CASSQEHSNYGYTF,TGCGCCAGCAGCCAAGAACATTCTAACTATGGCTACACCTTC
TRBV27,.,TRBJ1-1,13,.,CASSGRSNTEAFF,TGTGCCAGCAGTGGGCGGTCGAACACTGAAGCTTTCTTT
TRBV2,.,TRBJ1-1,13,.,CASRGTENTEAFF,TGTGCCAGCAGGGGGACTGAGAACACTGAAGCTTTCTTT
TRBV4-2,.,TRBJ1-5,16,few,CASSRNTGANNQPQHF,TGTGCCAGCAGCCGGAATACTGGAGCCAATAATCAGCCCCAGCATTTT
TRBV28,.,TRBJ1-2,14,.,CASRGVRTNYGYTF,TGTGCCAGCAGAGGGGTACGGACCAACTATGGCTACACCTTC
TRBV28,TRBD1,TRBJ1-2,11,.,CASSRGYGYTF,TGTGCCAGCAGCAGGGGGTATGGCTACACCTTC
TRBV4-1,TRBD1,TRBJ2-7,15,.,CASSQGTGRAYEQYF,TGCGCCAGCAGCCAAGGGACAGGACGAGCCTACGAGCAGTACTTC
TRBV6-7,.,TRBJ1-4,11,.,CASTLNEKLFF,TGTGCCAGCACCTTGAATGAAAAACTGTTTTTT
TRBV7-6,.,TRBJ1-4,13,once,CASGRTYGEKLFF,TGTGCCAGCGGGAGGACCTATGGTGAAAAACTGTTTTTT
TRBV9,TRBD1,TRBJ2-7,13,.,CASSEETGSEQYF,TGTGCCAGCAGCGAAGAGACAGGGAGCGAGCAGTACTTC
TRBV4-1,TRBD1,TRBJ2-5,15,.,CASSLRDRGAETQYF,TGCGCCAGCAGCCTCCGGGACAGGGGAGCGGAGACCCAGTACTTC
TRBV3-1/TRBV3-2,.,TRBJ2-7,12,.,CASSPSSYEQYF,TGTGCCAGCAGCCCATCCTCCTACGAGCAGTACTTC